This T cell receptor (beta chain) emerged from a study of blood T cell repertoires in COVID-19. At the level of the study: Specimens from acute and convalescent COVID-19 originated in the United States, Italy and Spain. PBMCs, B-cell-depleted T cells, or T cells were the source of the cDNA or gDNA that made up the material.

Per the original methods: For nucleated cells, counts were estimated from reference gene primer amplification. Sequencing was performed with immunoSEQ multiplex PCR; in TCRdb, only in-frame clones are kept and a portion is missing. That table furnishes V, J and clone size, whereas the DNA furnished D and trimming. The sample includes approximately 200,000 clones, 90% to 95% of them seen just once. Patients from Seattle were sampled longitudinally, starting during active infection. On this clone itself: Other DNA sequences in this sample translate to the same CDR3.

The origin of this receptor is a man under 40 with COVID-19, enrolled during active disease. The source material was peripheral blood.

The CDR3 bases are TGTGCCAGCAGCCTGCGAACTGAAGCTTTCTTT. Translating it yields CASSLRTEAFF. The chain couples TRBV28 to TRBJ1-1; no clear D gene. This CDR3 has 11 amino acids. With 6 bases removed from V and 5 bases from J, the gap between germline ends came to 7 bases. The germline CDR1 and CDR2 sequences are MDHEN and SYDVKM.